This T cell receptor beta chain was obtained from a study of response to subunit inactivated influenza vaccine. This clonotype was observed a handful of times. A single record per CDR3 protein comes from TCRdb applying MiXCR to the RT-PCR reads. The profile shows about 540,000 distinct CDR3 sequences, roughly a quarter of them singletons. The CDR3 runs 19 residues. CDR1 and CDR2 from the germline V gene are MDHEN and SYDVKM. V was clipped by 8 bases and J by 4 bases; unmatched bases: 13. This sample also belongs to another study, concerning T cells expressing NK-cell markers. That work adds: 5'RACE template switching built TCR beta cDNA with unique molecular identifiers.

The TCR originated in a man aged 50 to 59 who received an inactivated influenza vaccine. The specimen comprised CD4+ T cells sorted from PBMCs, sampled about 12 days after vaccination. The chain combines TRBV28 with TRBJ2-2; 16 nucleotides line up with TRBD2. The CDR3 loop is CASRSSGTSGRAITGELFF. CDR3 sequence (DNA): TGTGCCAGCCGTTCGTCCGGGACTAGCGGGAGGGCCATCACCGGGGAGCTGTTTTTT. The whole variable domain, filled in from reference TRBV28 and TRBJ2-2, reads DVKVTQSSRYLVKRTGEKVFLECVQDMDHENMFWYRQDPGLGLRLIYFSYDVKMKEKGDIPEGYSVSREKKERFSLILESASTNQTSMYLCASRSSGTSGRAITGELFFGEGSRLTVL.